Following are 9 T cell receptor beta chains from one sample sequenced in a study of T cell clonality in common variable immunodeficiency. The protocol was immunoSEQ multiplex PCR, while the TCRdb copy is restricted to in-frame clones and leaves out a portion. The data show 50,000 to 60,000 clones, with none appearing a single time. Sequenced input: peripheral blood mononuclear cells. Every receptor here comes from a person aged 18 to 75 in good health.

This clone was recorded many times. The read falls 3 residues short of the CDR3 end, and the missing part is taken from the germline J gene. This chain uses TRBV5-4 with TRBJ1-1, with TRBD1 as a possible D gene (5 bases). Germline values: CDR1 SGHNT, CDR2 YYREEE (reference sequence). CDR3 size: 13 residues. V lost 4 bases to trimming and J lost 1 base, with 8 bases between them. CDR3 bases read: TGTGCCAGCAGCCCGGACAAGAACACTGAA. Translation gives CASSPDKNTE. The complete CDR3 sequence is CASSPDKNTEAFF.

About this clone itself: The CDR3 end is not reached by the read, which stops 3 residues before it; the germline J gene fills it in. The J gene is TRBJ2-1, the V gene TRBV5-1, with 7 bases identical to TRBD2. This CDR3 has 13 residues. With 4 bases clipped from V and 8 bases from J, the junction kept 6 bases outside the gene matches. The germline CDR1 and CDR2 sequences are SGHRS and YFSETQ. The CDR3 DNA, read in part, is TGCGCCAGCAGCCGAGGACTAGTCGATGAG. Translation gives CASSRGLVDE. The CDR3 in its entirety is CASSRGLVDEQFF.

This clone has at least ten counts. The sequence runs out 3 residues before the end of the CDR3; the remainder is reconstructed from the germline J gene. The chain has TRBV19 and TRBJ1-5; D is ambiguous. The CDR3 runs to 12 residues. The V end lost 7 bases, the J end lost 5 bases, and 9 bases lay between the germline ends. CDR1 and CDR2 (germline): LNHDA, SQIVND (reference sequence). The CDR3 here is CASTTIDQPQHF. The CDR3 DNA, read in part, is TGTGCCAGTACCACAATCGATCAGCCC.

This clone was detected many times. The read gets to within 3 residues of the CDR3 end, and the germline J gene fills in the rest. The chain has TRBV5-5 and TRBJ1-3; TRBD1 aligns across 8 bases. Germline trimming cut 6 bases from V and 2 bases from J; bases unmatched to any gene: 7. Germline V gene data show CDR1 as SGHKS and CDR2 as YYEKEE (reference sequence). The CDR3 is made up of 15 amino acids. CDR3 amino acids: CASNLRTGPGNTIYF. The DNA read from the CDR3 is TGTGCCAGCAACTTACGGACAGGGCCTGGAAACACC. The variable domain in full, with the rest retrieved from reference TRBV5-5 and TRBJ1-3, is DAGVTQSPTHLIKTRGQQVTLRCSPISGHKSVSWYQQVLGQGPQFIFQYYEKEERGRGNFPDRFSARQFPNYSSELNVNALLLGDSALYLCASNLRTGPGNTIYFGEGSWLTVV.

This clone has a count of ten or more. Relative to the germline gene, one junction end is altered; a read error may explain this. The CDR3 extends 3 residues past the end of the read, so its final part is completed from the germline J gene. This rearrangement joins TRBV4-2 to TRBJ1-4, with D hard to call. CDR3 length equals 16 residues. CDR1 and CDR2 from the germline V gene are LGHNA and YNFKEQ. The DNA read from the CDR3 is TGCGCCAGCAGCCAAGAGTTAGCCCGGGGAAATGAAAAA. This encodes CASSQELARGNEK. The whole CDR3 protein is CASSQELARGNEKLFF.

This clone was recorded at least ten times. The CDR3 goes on 3 residues after the read ends, and that part is filled in from the germline J gene. The chain has TRBV11-2 and TRBJ2-5, with TRBD2 matching over 7 bases. In germline, CDR1 is SGHAT, CDR2 FQNNGV. Trimming removed 6 bases from V and 2 bases from J; junction bases left unmatched: 6. The CDR3 is 14 amino acids. CDR3 in amino acids: CASSRDSGQETQYF. The DNA read from the CDR3 is TGTGCCAGCAGTCGTGATAGCGGGCAAGAGACC.

This clone appeared many times. Sequencing ends 3 residues short of the CDR3 end; the germline J gene provides the rest. V and J are TRBV5-1 and TRBJ2-2; the match to TRBD1 covers 9 bases. V was pared by 4 bases and J by 4 bases, with 2 bases of the junction left unmatched. The CDR3 totals 14 residues. Germline V gene lookup returns CDR1 SGHRS and CDR2 YFSETQ. CDR3 DNA (partial): TGCGCCAGCAGCCTGGACAGGGGCACCGGGGAG. Its translation: CASSLDRGTGE. The whole CDR3 protein reads CASSLDRGTGELFF.

This clone was detected ten times or more. The CDR3 end lies 3 residues beyond the end of the read and is filled in from the germline J gene. This chain links TRBV15 with TRBJ2-1, with D possibly matching TRBD2 (5 bases). V dropped 0 bases and J dropped 0 bases, with 18 bases sitting between them. The CDR3 spans 19 residues. CDR1 and CDR2 (germline): LNHNV, YYDKDF (reference sequence). The DNA read from the CDR3 is TGTGCCACCAGCAGAGATCTTCCCTCAGCGGCGGGCTCCTACAATGAG. This sequence encodes CATSRDLPSAAGSYNE. The whole CDR3 sequence reads CATSRDLPSAAGSYNEQFF.

This clone was picked up many times. The sequence runs out 3 residues before the end of the CDR3; the remainder is reconstructed from the germline J gene. The chain carries TRBV7-8 and TRBJ1-2, with a weak D call TRBD1 (5 bases). CDR1 and CDR2 (germline): SGHVS, FQNEAQ. CDR3 length: 13 residues. This chain's CDR3 is CASSLEARAGYTF. Partial CDR3 DNA: TGTGCCAGCAGCTTAGAGGCCAGGGCGGGC.